Below, one TCR beta chain is given with its context. The sample comes from a study of shared clonotypes between healthy human individuals. Background on the study: Per-donor plates numbered three CD4 naive, three CD4 memory, two CD8 naive and one CD8 memory.

A CD45RA-negative memory subset and a CD45RA+ naive subset were separated from the CD4+ cells. This CDR3 has 14 residues. With 2 bases removed from V and 7 bases from J, the gap between germline ends came to 14 bases. The germline V gene has CDR1 GTSNPN and CDR2 SVGIG (reference sequence). Original methodology: ImmunoSEQ only sent back junction sequences with no quality scores, so filtering was done differently. Sequencing used immunoSEQ multiplex PCR; TCRdb keeps in-frame clones, though not all of them. V, J and clone size were drawn from that table, and D and trimming were deduced from the DNA. The sample shows approximately 700,000 clones, 55% to 85% of them seen only once.

The chain combines TRBV30 with TRBJ2-2; tentatively, D is TRBD1 (5 bases). The clonotype comes from a woman between 25 and 40 years old in good health. The sample was memory CD4+ T cells sorted from blood. The subset here: CD45RA-negative fraction. The CDR3 spells CAWSTDRIGGELFF. The CDR3 region has the DNA TGTGCCTGGAGTACTGACAGAATCGGCGGGGAGCTGTTTTTT.